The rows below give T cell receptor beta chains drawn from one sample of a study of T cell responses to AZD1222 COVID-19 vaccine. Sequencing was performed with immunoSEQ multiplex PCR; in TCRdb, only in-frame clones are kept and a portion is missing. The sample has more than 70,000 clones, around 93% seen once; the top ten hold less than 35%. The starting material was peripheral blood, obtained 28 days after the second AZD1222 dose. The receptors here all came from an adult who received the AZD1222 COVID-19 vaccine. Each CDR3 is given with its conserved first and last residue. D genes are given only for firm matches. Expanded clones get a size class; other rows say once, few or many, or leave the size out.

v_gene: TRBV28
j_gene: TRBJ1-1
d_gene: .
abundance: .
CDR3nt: TGTGCCAGCAGACCTGAGTTGAACACTGAAGCTTTCTTT
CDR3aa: CASRPELNTEAFF

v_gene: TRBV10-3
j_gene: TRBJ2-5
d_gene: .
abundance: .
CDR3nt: TGTGCCATCTCTAGCACGGAGACCCAGTACTTC
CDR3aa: CAISSTETQYF

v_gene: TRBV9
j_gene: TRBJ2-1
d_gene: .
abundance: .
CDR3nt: TGTGCCAGCAGCGTAGTCGGGTCTAGCGTCTTGTTCTTC
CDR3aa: CASSVVGSSVLFF

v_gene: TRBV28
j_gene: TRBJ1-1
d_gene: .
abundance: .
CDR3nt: TGTGCCAGCAGCATTCCCCCGGGACAAACTCTTGAAGCTTTCTTT
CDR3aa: CASSIPPGQTLEAFF

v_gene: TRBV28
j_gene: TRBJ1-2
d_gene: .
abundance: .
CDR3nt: TGTGCCAGCAGACCCCGACACAGCGTCTATGGCTACACCTTC
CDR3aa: CASRPRHSVYGYTF

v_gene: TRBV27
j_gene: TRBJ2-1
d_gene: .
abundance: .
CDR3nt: TGTGCCAGCAGTCCCGTCCGGGGAGAAAATGAGCAGTTCTTC
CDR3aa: CASSPVRGENEQFF

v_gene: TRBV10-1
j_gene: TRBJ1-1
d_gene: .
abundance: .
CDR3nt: TGCGCCAGCAGTGATAATAATGAAGCTTTCTTT
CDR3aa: CASSDNNEAFF

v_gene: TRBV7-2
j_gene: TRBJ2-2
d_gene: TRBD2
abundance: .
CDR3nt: TGTGCCAGCAGCTTAAGCGGGGCCGGGGAGCTGTTTTTT
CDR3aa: CASSLSGAGELFF

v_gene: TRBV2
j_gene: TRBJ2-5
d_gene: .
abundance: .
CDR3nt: TGTGCCAGCAGTGATACGTCTAGGGCGACCCAGTACTTC
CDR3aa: CASSDTSRATQYF

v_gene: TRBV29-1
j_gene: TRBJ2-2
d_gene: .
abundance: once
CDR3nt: TGCAGCGTTGAGGGTGGCGGCGCCGGGGAGCTGTTTTTT
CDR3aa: CSVEGGGAGELFF

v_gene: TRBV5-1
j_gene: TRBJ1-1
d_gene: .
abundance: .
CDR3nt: TGCGCCAGCGCGTCGGGGGGCGCAGGTTACACTGAAGCTTTCTTT
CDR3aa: CASASGGAGYTEAFF

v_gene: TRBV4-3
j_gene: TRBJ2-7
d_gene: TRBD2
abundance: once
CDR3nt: TGCGCCAGCAGCCAAGGGACTAGCGGGACGCCCTCCTACGAGCAGTACTTC
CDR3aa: CASSQGTSGTPSYEQYF

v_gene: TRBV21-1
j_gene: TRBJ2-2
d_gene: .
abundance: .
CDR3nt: TGTGCCAGCAGCAAAGCGCCCCCCCAGGGCCCCTCGAACACCGGGGAGCTGTTTTTT
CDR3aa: CASSKAPPQGPSNTGELFF

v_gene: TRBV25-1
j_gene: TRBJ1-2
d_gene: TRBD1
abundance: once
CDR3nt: TGTGCCAGCAGTGAATATAGGGGGACAGTCTATGGCTACACCTTC
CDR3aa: CASSEYRGTVYGYTF

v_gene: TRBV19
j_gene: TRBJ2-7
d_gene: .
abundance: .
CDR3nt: TGTGCCAGTAGTATGAAGGGGGTAGGGGAAAAGGGACGAGAGCAGTACTTC
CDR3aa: CASSMKGVGEKGREQYF

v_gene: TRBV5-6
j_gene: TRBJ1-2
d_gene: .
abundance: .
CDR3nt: TGTGCCAGCAGCTTGGTGGGCTCCGGGGGCTACACCTTC
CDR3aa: CASSLVGSGGYTF

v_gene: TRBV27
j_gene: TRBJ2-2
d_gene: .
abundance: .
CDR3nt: TGTGCCAGCAGTTTTTGGCTAGCGTCGAACACCGGGGAGCTGTTTTTT
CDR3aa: CASSFWLASNTGELFF

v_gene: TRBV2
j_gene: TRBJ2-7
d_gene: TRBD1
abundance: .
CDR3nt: TGTGCCAGCAGGGCGGACAGGGAGCTTAGGCAGTACTTC
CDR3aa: CASRADRELRQYF

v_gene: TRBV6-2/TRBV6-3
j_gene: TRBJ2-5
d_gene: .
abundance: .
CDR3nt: TGTGCCAGCAGTTACGGCGGAGAAGAGACCCAGTACTTC
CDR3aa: CASSYGGEETQYF

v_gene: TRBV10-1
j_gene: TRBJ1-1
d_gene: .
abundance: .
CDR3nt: TGCGCCAGCAGTAAAGGGGACACTGAAGCTTTCTTT
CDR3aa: CASSKGDTEAFF

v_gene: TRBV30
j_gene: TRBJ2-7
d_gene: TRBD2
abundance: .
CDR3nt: TGTGCCTGGGACGTAGCGGGAAGCTACGAGCAGTACTTC
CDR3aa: CAWDVAGSYEQYF

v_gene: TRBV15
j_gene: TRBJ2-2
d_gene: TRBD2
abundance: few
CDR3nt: TGTGCCACCAGCAGGGGACCGGGACTAGGTCCCGGGGAGCTGTTTTTT
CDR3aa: CATSRGPGLGPGELFF

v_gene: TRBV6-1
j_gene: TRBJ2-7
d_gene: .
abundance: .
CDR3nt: TGTGCCAGCAGTGACCTCGGGGTTTCCGAGCAGTACTTC
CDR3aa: CASSDLGVSEQYF

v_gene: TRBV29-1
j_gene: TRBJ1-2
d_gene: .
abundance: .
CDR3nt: TGCAGCGTTGACGGGGCGGGTGGCTATGGCTACACCTTC
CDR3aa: CSVDGAGGYGYTF

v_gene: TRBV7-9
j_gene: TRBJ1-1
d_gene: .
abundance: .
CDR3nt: TGTGCCAGCAGCTTAGGTGTGGGACACCAAGAAGTTTTCTTT
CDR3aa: CASSLGVGHQEVFF

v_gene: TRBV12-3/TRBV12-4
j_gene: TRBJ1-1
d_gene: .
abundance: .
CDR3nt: TGTGCCAGCAGTCGGGGGGGAACTGAAGCTTTCTTT
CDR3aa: CASSRGGTEAFF

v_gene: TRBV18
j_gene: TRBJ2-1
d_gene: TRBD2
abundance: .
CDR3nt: TGTGCCAGCTCTGCAAGGGGACTAGCGACCTACAATGAGCAGTTCTTC
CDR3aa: CASSARGLATYNEQFF

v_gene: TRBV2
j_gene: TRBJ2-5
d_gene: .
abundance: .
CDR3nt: TGTGCCAGCAGACACCCTGACTTGGAGACCCAGTACTTC
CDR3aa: CASRHPDLETQYF

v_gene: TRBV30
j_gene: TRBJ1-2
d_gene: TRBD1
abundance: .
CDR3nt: TGTGCCTGGAGTCCACAGGGGGTCCTAAACTATGGCTACACCTTC
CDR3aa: CAWSPQGVLNYGYTF

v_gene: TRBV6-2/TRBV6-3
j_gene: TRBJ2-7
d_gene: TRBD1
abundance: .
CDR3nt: TGTGCCAGCAGTTCGACAGGGTCCTACGAGCAGTACTTC
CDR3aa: CASSSTGSYEQYF